This T cell receptor (beta chain) stems from a study of control samples from healthy donors and cancer patients. The CDR3 is 16 amino acids. Germline loops: CDR1 SGHNT, CDR2 YENEEA. The V gene end was trimmed by 1 base and the J gene end by 3 bases; junction bases not matched to a gene: 5. Measured with immunoSEQ multiplex PCR; TCRdb has only the in-frame clones, and not every one. The top ten clones hold approximately 9.4% of a sample with about 92,000 clones, about four fifths of them seen once. The sample holds one count of this clone. Sequencing was performed on blood. The TCR originated in a woman aged 55 to 70 in good health. V usage is TRBV11-3 and J usage is TRBJ2-4, with TRBD1 matching over 8 bases. The CDR3 region has the DNA TGTGCCAGCAGCTTAGGGTCCGGGACAGGCAAAAACATTCAGTACTTC. Translated, it gives CASSLGSGTGKNIQYF. Full variable domain (rest looked up from reference TRBV11-3 and TRBJ2-4): EAGVVQSPRYKIIEKKQPVAFWCNPISGHNTLYWYLQNLGQGPELLIRYENEEAVDDSQLPKDRFSAERLKGVDSTLKIQPAELGDSAVYLCASSLGSGTGKNIQYFGAGTRLSVL.